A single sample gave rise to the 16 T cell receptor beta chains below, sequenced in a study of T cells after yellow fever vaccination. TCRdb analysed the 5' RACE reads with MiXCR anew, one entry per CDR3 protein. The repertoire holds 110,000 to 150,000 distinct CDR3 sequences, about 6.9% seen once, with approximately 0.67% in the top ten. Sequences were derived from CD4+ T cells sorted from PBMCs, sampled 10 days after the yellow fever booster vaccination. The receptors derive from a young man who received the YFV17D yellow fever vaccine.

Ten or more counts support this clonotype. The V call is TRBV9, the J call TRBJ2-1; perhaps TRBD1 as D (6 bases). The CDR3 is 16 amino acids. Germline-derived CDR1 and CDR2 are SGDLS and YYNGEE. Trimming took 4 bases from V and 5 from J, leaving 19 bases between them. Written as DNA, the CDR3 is TGTGCCAGCAGCCCTGGGACACATAAGTCGGACAATGAGCAGTTCTTC. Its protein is CASSPGTHKSDNEQFF.

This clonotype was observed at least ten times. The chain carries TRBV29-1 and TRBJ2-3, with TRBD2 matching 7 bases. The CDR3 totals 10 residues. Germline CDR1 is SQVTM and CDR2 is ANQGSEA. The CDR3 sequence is CGGGTDTQYF. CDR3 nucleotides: TGCGGGGGGGGCACAGATACGCAGTATTTT.

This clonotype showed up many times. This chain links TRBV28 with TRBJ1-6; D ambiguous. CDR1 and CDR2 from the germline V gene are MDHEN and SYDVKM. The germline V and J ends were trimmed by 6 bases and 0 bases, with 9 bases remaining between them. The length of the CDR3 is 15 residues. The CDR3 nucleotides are TGTGCCAGCAGGAGCGGCAGCTCCTATAATTCACCCCTCCACTTT. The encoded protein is CASRSGSSYNSPLHF.

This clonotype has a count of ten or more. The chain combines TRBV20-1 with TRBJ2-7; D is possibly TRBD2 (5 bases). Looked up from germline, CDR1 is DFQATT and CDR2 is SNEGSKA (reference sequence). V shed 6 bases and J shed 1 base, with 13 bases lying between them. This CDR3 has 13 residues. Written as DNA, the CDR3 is TGCAGTGCCGAGGGTGACCAATCCTACGAGCAGTACTTC. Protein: CSAEGDQSYEQYF.

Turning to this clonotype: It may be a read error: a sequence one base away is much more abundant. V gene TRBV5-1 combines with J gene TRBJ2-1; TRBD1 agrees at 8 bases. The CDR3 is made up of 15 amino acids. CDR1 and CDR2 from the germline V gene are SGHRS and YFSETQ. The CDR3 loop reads CSSSLGMTGDNEQFF. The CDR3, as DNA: TGCTCCAGCAGCTTGGGTATGACAGGGGACAATGAGCAGTTCTTC.

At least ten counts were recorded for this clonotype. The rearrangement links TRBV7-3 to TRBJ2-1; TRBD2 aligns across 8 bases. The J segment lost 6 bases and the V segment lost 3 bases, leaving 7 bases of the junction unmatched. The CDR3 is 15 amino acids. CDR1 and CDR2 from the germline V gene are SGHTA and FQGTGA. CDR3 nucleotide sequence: TGTGCCAGCAGCTTGACTAGCGATATTTCCAATGAGCAGTTCTTC. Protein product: CASSLTSDISNEQFF.

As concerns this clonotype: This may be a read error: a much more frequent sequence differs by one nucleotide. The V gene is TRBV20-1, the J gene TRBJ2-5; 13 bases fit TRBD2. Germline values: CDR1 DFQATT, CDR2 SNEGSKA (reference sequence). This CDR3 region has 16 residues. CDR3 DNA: TGCAATGCTAGAACCCCCGGACTAGCGGGAGAAGAGACCCAGTACTTC. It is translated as CNARTPGLAGEETQYF.

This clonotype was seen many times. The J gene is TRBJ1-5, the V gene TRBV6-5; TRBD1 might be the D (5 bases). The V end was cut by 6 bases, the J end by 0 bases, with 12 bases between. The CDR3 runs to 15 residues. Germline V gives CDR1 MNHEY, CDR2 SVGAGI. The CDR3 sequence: CASRWGEDSNQPQHF. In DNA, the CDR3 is TGTGCCAGCAGATGGGGGGAAGATAGCAATCAGCCCCAGCATTTT.

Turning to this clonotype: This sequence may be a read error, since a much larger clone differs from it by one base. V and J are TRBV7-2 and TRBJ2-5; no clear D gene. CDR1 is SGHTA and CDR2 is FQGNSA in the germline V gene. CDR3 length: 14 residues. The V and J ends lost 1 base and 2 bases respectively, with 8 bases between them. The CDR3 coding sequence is TGTGCCAGCAGCTTAGTAGGCGCTCAAGAGACCCAGTACTTC. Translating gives CASSLVGAQETQYF. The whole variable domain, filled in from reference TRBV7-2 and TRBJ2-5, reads GAGVSQSPSNKVTEKGKDVELRCDPISGHTALYWYRQSLGQGLEFLIYFQGNSAPDKSGLPSDRFSAERTGGSVSTLTIQRTQQEDSAVYLCASSLVGAQETQYFGPGTRLLVL.

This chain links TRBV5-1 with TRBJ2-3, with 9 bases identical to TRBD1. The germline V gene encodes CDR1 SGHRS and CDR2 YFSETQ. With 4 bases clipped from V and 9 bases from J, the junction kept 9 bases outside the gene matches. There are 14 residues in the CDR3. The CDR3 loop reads CASSAGQGSGTQYF. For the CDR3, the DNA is TGCGCCAGCAGCGCGGGACAGGGCTCGGGGACGCAGTATTTT.

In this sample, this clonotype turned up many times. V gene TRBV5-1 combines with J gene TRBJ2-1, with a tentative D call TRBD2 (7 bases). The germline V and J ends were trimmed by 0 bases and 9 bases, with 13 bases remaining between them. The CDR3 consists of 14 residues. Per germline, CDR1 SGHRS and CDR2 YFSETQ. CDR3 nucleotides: TGCGCCAGCAGCTTGGCACAGGGAGGGAGTGAGCAGTTCTTC. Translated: CASSLAQGGSEQFF.

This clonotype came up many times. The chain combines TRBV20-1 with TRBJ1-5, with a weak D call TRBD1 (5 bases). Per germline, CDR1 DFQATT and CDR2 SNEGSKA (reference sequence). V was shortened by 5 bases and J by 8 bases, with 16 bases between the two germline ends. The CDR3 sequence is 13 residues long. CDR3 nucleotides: TGCAGTGCTGGGGGTGGGGGAAATGAGCCCCAGCATTTT. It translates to CSAGGGGNEPQHF.

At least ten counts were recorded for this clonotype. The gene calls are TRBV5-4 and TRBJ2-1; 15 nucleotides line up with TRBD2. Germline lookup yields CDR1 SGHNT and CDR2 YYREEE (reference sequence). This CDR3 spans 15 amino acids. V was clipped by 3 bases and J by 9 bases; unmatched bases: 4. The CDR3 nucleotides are TGTGCCAGCAGCTGGGGACTAGCGGGAGGAACTGAGCAGTTCTTC. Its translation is CASSWGLAGGTEQFF.

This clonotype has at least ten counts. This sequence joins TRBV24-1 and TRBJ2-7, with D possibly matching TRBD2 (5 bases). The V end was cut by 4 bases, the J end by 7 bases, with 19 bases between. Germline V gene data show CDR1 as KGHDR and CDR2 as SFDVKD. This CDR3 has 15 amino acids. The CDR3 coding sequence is TGTGCCACCAGTGACCCCGGGATCCCGACGGGTGAGCAGTACTTC. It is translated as CATSDPGIPTGEQYF.

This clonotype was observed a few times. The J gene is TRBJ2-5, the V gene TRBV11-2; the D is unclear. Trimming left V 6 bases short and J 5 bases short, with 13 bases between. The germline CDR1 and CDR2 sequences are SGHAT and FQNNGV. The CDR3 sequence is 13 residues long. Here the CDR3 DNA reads TGTGCCAGCAGACTAAGTGCGGAGGAGACCCAGTACTTC. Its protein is CASRLSAEETQYF.

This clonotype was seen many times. CDR3 bases: TGCAGTGCTACAAATCCGACAGGGGTCTCCTACGAGCAGTACTTC. The encoded protein is CSATNPTGVSYEQYF. V is TRBV20-1 and J is TRBJ2-7, with 8 bases matching TRBD1. This CDR3 is 15 amino acids long. Germline V gene lookup returns CDR1 DFQATT and CDR2 SNEGSKA (reference sequence). The trim removed 4 bases at V and 0 bases at J, leaving 8 bases unmatched.